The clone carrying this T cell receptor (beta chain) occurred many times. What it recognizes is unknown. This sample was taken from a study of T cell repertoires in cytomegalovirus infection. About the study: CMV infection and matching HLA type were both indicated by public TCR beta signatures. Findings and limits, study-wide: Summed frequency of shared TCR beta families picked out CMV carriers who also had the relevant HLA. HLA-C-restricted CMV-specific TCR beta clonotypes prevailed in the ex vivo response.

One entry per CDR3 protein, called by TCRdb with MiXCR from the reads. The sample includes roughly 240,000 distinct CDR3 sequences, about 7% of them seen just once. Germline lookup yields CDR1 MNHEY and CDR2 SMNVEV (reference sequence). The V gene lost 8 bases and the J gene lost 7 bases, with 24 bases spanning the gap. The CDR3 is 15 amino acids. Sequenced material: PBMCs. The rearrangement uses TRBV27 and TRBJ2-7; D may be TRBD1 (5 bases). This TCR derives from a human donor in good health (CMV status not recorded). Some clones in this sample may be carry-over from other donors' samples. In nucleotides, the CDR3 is TGTGCCAGCGCGAGAAACGATGCAGGGCATGGGGAGCAGTACTTC. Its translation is CASARNDAGHGEQYF.